A single sample gave rise to the 11 T cell receptor beta chains below, sequenced in a study of T cells after somatic rescue of genetic block (TCRdb year 2020). Receptor libraries were prepared by the immunoSEQ multiplex PCR assay. TCRdb stores this immuneACCESS table with in-frame sequences only. Part of the clones is absent; in the studies checked, under half of the shortfall reflects unresolved V genes, and no reason is known for the rest. This sample has approximately 100,000 clones in its table, and 85% to 90% of those were observed once. Of the sample, about 1.5% is held by the ten largest clones. Sample: peripheral blood mononuclear cells (PBMCs). The receptors derive from a woman aged 18 to 35.

The genes are TRBV28 and TRBJ1-2; no definite D call. The CDR3 is 11 amino acids. Trimming shortened V by 5 bases and J by 6 bases, and 7 bases separated the two germline ends. Looked up from germline, CDR1 is MDHEN and CDR2 is SYDVKM. CDR3 DNA sequence: TGTGCCAGCAGTCCCAACCATGGCTACACCTTC. This encodes CASSPNHGYTF.

This clone was seen a single time. The V gene is TRBV19, the J gene TRBJ2-1, with TRBD2 identical over 9 bases. J was trimmed by 13 bases and V by 9 bases; bases with no gene match: 22. Germline CDR1 is LNHDA and CDR2 is SQIVND (reference sequence). CDR3 size: 16 residues. The CDR3, as DNA: TGTGCCAGCCAACCGCGAGCGGGAGGTACCCACTTTTTACAGTTCTTC. This sequence encodes CASQPRAGGTHFLQFF.

There are a few counts of this clone. This chain joins TRBV5-1 and TRBJ1-1, with no clear D. CDR3 length equals 9 residues. Trimming pared 0 bases from V and 9 bases from J, leaving 0 bases between. The germline CDR1 and CDR2 sequences are SGHRS and YFSETQ. As DNA, the CDR3 is TGCGCCAGCAGCTTGGAAGCTTTCTTT. This sequence encodes CASSLEAFF. The whole variable domain, remainder taken from reference TRBV5-1 and TRBJ1-1, is KAGVTQTPRYLIKTRGQQVTLSCSPISGHRSVSWYQQTPGQGLQFLFEYFSETQRNKGNFPGRFSGRQFSNSRSEMNVSTLELGDSALYLCASSLEAFFGQGTRLTVV.

The V call is TRBV27, the J call TRBJ2-7, with 11 bases matching TRBD2. Per germline, CDR1 MNHEY and CDR2 SMNVEV (reference sequence). V lost 5 bases, J lost 1 base, and 19 bases stayed unmatched. The length of the CDR3 is 20 residues. CDR3 sequence reads: CASSPIGGTSGLAWSYEQYF. The CDR3 DNA follows: TGTGCCAGCAGTCCCATCGGGGGGACTAGCGGCCTCGCGTGGTCCTACGAGCAGTACTTC.

This clone occurred a few times. The chain uses TRBV9 and TRBJ1-5; D ambiguous. V was cut by 0 bases and J by 4 bases, with 11 bases left in between. The CDR3 has 15 amino acids. The germline CDR1 and CDR2 sequences are SGDLS and YYNGEE. CDR3 coding DNA: TGTGCCAGCAGCGTAGTAAGGAATCGGAATCAGCCCCAGCATTTT. As protein: CASSVVRNRNQPQHF.

J is TRBJ2-1 and V is TRBV30, with 10 bases fitting TRBD2. Germline trimming cut 6 bases from V and 7 bases from J; bases unmatched to any gene: 12. The CDR3 loop spans 15 amino acids. Germline V gives CDR1 GTSNPN, CDR2 SVGIG (reference sequence). CDR3 residues: CACPGPAGGINEQFF. The CDR3, as DNA: TGTGCCTGTCCTGGGCCAGCGGGAGGGATAAATGAGCAGTTCTTC.

The chain employs TRBV18 and TRBJ2-3; TRBD1 aligns across 11 bases. The J segment lost 6 bases and the V segment lost 3 bases, leaving 2 bases of the junction unmatched. Per the germline V gene, CDR1 is KGHSH and CDR2 is LQKENI. The CDR3 covers 14 residues. CDR3 nucleotides: TGTGCCAGCTCACCCGGGACAGGGGGTGATACGCAGTATTTT. This gives the protein CASSPGTGGDTQYF.

This chain uses TRBV14 with TRBJ1-2, with D possibly being TRBD1 (6 bases). V lost 4 bases and J lost 2, with 11 bases in between. The CDR3 has 14 amino acids. In germline, CDR1 is SGHDN, CDR2 FVKESK. CDR3 sequence: CASSPYRANYGYTF. The CDR3 DNA follows: TGTGCCAGCAGCCCTTACAGGGCCAACTATGGCTACACCTTC.

The chain links TRBV16 to TRBJ2-1; weak D call: TRBD2 (6 bases). Germline V gene sequence: CDR1 KGHSY, CDR2 FQNENV. The CDR3 has 14 amino acids. Trimming took off 4 bases at V and 2 bases at J, with 9 bases between the two ends. The CDR3 DNA follows: TGTGCCAGCAGCCCACCGGGAGCCTACAATGAGCAGTTCTTC. This sequence encodes CASSPPGAYNEQFF.

The genes are TRBV30 and TRBJ2-7; tentatively, D is TRBD2 (6 bases). Between the trimmed V and J ends, which lost 2 bases and 2 bases, there was a span of 16 bases. This CDR3 contains 15 residues. Germline values: CDR1 GTSNPN, CDR2 SVGIG (reference sequence). In DNA form, the CDR3 reads TGTGCCTGGAGTAGGTTTTTGCGGGACCCCTACGAGCAGTACTTC. Translating it yields CAWSRFLRDPYEQYF.

The CDR3 nucleotides read TGCAGCGTTGAAGGGTTCACGGCGGACGAGCAGTACTTC. Its protein is CSVEGFTADEQYF. The chain recombines TRBV29-1 with TRBJ2-7; no definite D call. CDR3 size: 13 residues. V was pared by 1 base and J by 5 bases, with 12 bases between. CDR1 and CDR2 from the germline V gene are SQVTM and ANQGSEA.